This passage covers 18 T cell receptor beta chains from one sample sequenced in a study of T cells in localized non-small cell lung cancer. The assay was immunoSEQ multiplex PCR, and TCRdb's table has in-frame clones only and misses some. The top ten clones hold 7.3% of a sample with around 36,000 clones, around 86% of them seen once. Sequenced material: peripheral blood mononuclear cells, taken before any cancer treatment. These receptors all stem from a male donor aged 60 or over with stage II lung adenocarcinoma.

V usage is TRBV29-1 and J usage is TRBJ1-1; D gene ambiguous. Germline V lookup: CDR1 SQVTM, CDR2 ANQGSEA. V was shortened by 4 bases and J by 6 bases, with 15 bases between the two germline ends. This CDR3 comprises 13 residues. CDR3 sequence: CSVAGMGNAEAFF. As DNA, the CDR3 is TGCAGCGTTGCCGGGATGGGAAATGCTGAAGCTTTCTTT.

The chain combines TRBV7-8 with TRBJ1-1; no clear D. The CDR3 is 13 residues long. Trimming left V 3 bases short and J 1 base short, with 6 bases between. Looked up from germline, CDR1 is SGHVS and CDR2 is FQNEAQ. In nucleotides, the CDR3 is TGTGCCAGCAGCTTGACGGGGAACACTGAAGCTTTCTTT. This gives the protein CASSLTGNTEAFF.

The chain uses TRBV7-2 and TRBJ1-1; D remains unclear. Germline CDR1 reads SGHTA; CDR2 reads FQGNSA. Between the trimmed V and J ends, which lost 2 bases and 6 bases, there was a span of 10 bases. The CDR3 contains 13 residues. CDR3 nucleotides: TGTGCCAGCAGCTTAAGGCGAAATTCTGAAGCTTTCTTT. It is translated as CASSLRRNSEAFF.

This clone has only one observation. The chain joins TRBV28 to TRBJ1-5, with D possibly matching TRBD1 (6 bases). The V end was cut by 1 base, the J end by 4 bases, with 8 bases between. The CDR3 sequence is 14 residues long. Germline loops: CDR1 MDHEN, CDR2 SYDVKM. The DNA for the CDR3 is TGTGCCAGCAGTTTATATACAGGGAATCAGCCCCAGCATTTT. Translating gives CASSLYTGNQPQHF.

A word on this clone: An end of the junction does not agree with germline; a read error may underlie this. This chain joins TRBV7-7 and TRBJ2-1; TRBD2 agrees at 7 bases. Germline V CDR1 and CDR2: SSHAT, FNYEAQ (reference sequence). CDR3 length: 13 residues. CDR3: CASSPGGYNEQFF. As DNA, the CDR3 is TGTGCTAGCAGTCCGGGAGGTTACAATGAGCAGTTCTTC. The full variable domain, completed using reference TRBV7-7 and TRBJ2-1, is GAGVSQSPRYKVTKRGQDVTLRCDPISSHATLYWYQQALGQGPEFLTYFNYEAQPDKSGLPSDRFSAERPEGSISTLTIQRTEQRDSAMYRCASSPGGYNEQFFGPGTRLTVL.

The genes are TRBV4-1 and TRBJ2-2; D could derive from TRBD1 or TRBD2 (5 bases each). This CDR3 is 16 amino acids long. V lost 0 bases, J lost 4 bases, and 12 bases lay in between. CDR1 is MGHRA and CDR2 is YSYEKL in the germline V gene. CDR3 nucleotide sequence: TGCGCCAGCAGCCAAGAAACGGGGCGGAGCACCGGGGAGCTGTTTTTT. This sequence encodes CASSQETGRSTGELFF.

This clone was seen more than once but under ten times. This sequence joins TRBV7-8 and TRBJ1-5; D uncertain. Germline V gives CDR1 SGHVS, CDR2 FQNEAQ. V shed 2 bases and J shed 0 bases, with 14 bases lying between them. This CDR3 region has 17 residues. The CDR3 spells CASSLTGREGSNQPQHF. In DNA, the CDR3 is TGTGCCAGCAGCTTAACCGGGAGGGAGGGTAGCAATCAGCCCCAGCATTTT.

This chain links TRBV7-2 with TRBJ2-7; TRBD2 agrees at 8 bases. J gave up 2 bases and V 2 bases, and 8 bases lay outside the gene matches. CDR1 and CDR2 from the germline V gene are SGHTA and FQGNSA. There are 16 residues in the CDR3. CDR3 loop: CASSLRGVAGTYEQYF. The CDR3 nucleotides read TGTGCCAGCAGCTTAAGAGGGGTAGCGGGAACCTACGAGCAGTACTTC.

The CDR3 loop is CAWSRLAGETQYF. The CDR3 nucleotides read TGTGCCTGGAGCCGCTTAGCGGGAGAGACCCAGTACTTC. The chain is built from TRBV30 and TRBJ2-5; 7 bases are a match to TRBD2. The ends lost 3 bases at V and 4 bases at J; junction bases unmatched: 5. This CDR3 has 13 amino acids. Germline CDR1 GTSNPN, CDR2 SVGIG (reference sequence).

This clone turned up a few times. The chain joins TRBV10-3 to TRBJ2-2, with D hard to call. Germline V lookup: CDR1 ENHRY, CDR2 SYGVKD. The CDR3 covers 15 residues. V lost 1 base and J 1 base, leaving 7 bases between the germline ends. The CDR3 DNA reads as TGTGCCATCAGTGAGTTAGCAGGGAACACCGGGGAGCTGTTTTTT. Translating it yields CAISELAGNTGELFF.

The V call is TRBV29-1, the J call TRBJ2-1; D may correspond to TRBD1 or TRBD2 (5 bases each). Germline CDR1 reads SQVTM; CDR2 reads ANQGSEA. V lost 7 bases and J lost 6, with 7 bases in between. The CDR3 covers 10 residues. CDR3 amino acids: CSGGVNEQFF. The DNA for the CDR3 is TGCAGCGGAGGGGTCAATGAGCAGTTCTTC.

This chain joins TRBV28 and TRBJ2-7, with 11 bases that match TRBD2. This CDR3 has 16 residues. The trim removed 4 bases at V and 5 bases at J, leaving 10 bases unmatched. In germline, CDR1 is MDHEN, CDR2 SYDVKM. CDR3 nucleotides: TGTGCCAGCAGTTCAGGAACTAGCGGGAGTCGACACGAGCAGTACTTC. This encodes CASSSGTSGSRHEQYF.

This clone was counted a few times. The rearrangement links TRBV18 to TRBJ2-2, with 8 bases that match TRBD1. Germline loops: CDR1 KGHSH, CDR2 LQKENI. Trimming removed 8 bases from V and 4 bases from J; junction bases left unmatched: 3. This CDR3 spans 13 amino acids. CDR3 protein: CASGQGSTGELFF. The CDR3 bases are TGTGCCAGCGGACAGGGAAGCACCGGGGAGCTGTTTTTT.

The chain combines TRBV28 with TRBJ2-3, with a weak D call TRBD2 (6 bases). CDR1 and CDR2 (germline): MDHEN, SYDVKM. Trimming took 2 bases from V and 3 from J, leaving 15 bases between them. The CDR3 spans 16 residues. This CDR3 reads CASSLGFGSGTDTQYF. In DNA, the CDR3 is TGTGCCAGCAGTTTAGGCTTCGGGAGTGGGACAGATACGCAGTATTTT.

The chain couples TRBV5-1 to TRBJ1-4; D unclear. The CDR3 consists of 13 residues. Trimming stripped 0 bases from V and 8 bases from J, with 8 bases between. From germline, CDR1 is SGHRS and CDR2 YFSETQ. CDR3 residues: CASSLEVGEKLFF. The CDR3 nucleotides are TGCGCCAGCAGCTTGGAGGTTGGAGAAAAACTGTTTTTT.

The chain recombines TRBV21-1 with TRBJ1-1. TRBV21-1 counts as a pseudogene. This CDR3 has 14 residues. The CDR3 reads CASIPREHRTEAFF. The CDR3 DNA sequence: TGTGCCAGCATCCCGAGGGAGCACCGCACTGAAGCTTTCTTT.

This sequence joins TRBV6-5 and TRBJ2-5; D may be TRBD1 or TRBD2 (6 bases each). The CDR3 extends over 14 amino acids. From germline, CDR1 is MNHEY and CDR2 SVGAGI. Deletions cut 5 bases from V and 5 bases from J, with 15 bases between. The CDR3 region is CASSNPRGAETQYF. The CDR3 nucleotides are TGTGCCAGCAGTAACCCGAGGGGGGCTGAGACCCAGTACTTC.

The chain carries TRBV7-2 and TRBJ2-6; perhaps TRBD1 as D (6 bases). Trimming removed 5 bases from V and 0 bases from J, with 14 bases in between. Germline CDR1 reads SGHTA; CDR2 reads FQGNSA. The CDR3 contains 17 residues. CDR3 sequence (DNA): TGTGCCAGCAGCCAGGACAGCGGACTCTCTGGGGCCAACGTCCTGACTTTC. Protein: CASSQDSGLSGANVLTF.